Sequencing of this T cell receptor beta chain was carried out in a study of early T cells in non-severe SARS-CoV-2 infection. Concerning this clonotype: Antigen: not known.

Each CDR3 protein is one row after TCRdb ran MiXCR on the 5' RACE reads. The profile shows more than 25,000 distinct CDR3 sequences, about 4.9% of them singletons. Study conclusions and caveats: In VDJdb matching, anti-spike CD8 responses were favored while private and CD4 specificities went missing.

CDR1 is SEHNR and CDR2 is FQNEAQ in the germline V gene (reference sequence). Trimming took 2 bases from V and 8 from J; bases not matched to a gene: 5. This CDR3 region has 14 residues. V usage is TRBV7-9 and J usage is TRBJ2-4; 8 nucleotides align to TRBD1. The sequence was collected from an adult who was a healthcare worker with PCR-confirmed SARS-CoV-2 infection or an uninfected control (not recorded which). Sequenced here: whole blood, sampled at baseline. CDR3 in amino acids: CASSLLQGADIQYF. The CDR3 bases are TGTGCCAGCAGCTTACTCCAGGGGGCGGACATTCAGTACTTC.